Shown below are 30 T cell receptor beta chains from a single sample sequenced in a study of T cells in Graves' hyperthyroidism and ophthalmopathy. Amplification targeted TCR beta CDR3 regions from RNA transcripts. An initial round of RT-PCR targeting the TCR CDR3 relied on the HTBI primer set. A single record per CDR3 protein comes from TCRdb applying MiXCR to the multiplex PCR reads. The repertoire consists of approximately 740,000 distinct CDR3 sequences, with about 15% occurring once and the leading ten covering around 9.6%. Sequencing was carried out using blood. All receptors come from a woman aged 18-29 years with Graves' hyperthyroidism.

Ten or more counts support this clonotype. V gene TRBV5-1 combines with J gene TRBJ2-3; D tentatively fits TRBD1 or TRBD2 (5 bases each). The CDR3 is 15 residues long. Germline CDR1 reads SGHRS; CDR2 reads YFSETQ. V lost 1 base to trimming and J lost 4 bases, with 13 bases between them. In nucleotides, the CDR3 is TGCGCCAGCAGCTTGTCGGGGAGAGGGGCAGATACGCAGTATTTT. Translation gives CASSLSGRGADTQYF.

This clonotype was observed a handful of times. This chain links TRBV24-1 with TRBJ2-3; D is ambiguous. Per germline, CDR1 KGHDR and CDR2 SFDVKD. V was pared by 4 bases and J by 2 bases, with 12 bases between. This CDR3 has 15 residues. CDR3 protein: CATSESRENTDTQYF. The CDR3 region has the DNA TGTGCCACCAGTGAATCCAGAGAGAACACAGATACGCAGTATTTT.

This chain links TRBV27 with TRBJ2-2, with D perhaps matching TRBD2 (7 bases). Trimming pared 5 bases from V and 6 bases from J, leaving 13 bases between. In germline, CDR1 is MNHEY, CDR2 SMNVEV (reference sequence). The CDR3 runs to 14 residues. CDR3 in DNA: TGTGCCAGCAGTCCCCGGGGGGCCCCCGGGGAGCTGTTTTTT. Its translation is CASSPRGAPGELFF.

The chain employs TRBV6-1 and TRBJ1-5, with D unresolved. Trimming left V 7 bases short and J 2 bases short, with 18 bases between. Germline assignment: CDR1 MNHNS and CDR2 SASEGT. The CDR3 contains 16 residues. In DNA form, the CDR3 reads TGTGCCAGCACCTCCCCCGTGGGCGGTGGCAATCAGCCCCAGCATTTT. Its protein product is CASTSPVGGGNQPQHF.

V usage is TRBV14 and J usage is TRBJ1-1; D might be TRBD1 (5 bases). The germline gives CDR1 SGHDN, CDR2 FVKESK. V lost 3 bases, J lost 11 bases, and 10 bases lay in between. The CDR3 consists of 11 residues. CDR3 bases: TGTGCCAGCAGCCAGGGGGTAGGCGCTTTCTTT. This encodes CASSQGVGAFF.

CDR3 sequence reads: CAWSFSHIGQAFF. The DNA for the CDR3 is TGTGCCTGGAGTTTCTCGCATATTGGGCAAGCTTTCTTT. The chain links TRBV30 to TRBJ1-1; D gene ambiguous. Trimming removed 2 bases at V and 9 bases at J, with 16 bases between. CDR1 and CDR2 (germline): GTSNPN, SVGIG (reference sequence). CDR3 size: 13 residues. The full variable domain, in which reference TRBV30 and TRBJ1-1 provide the parts outside the CDR3, is SQTIHQWPATLVQPVGSPLSLECTVEGTSNPNLYWYRQAAGRGLQLLFYSVGIGQISSEVPQNLSASRPQDRQFILSSKKLLLSDSGFYLCAWSFSHIGQAFFGQGTRLTVV.

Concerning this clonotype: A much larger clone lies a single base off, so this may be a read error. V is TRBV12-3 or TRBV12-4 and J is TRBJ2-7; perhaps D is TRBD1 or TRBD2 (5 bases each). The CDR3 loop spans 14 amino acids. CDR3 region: CASSLGRNSYERYF. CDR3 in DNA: TGTGCCAGCAGTTTGGGACGGAACTCCTACGAGCGGTACTTC.

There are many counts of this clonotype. The CDR3 here is CASSEDRLPWSIQYF. The DNA of the CDR3 is TGTGCCAGCAGTGAAGATCGACTGCCTTGGTCCATTCAGTACTTC. The chain employs TRBV6-1 and TRBJ2-4, with D hard to call. This CDR3 has 15 residues. Trimming took off 1 base at V and 9 bases at J, with 16 bases between the two ends. Germline V gives CDR1 MNHNS, CDR2 SASEGT.

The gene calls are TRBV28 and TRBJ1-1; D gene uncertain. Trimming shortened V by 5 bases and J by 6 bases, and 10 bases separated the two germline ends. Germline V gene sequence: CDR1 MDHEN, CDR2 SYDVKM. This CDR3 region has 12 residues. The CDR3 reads CASSQSRAEAFF. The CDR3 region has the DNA TGTGCCAGCAGTCAAAGTCGGGCTGAAGCTTTCTTT. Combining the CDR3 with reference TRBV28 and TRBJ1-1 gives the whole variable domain DVKVTQSSRYLVKRTGEKVFLECVQDMDHENMFWYRQDPGLGLRLIYFSYDVKMKEKGDIPEGYSVSREKKERFSLILESASTNQTSMYLCASSQSRAEAFFGQGTRLTVV.

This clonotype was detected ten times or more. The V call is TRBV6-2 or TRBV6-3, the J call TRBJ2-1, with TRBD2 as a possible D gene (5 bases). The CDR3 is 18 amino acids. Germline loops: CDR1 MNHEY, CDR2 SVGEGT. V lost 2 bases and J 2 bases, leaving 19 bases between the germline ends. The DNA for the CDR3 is TGTGCCAGCAGTTACACCCCCTGGGCAAGGCGGGCCTACAATGAGCAGTTCTTC. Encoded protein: CASSYTPWARRAYNEQFF.

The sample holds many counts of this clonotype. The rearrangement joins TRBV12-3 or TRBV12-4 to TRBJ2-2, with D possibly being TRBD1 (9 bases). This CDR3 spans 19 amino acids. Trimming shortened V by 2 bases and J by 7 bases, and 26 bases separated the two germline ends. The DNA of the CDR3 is TGTGCCAGCAGTTTAACTCTTGGGACAGGGACTAGAACTGACGGGGAGCTGTTTTTT. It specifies CASSLTLGTGTRTDGELFF.

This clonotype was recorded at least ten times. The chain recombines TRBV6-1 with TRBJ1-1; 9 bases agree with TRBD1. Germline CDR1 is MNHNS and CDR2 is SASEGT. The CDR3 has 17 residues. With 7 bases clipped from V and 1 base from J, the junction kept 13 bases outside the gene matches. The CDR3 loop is CASIPWPGQGKNTEAFF. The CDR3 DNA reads TGTGCCAGCATCCCCTGGCCGGGACAGGGTAAGAACACTGAAGCTTTCTTT.

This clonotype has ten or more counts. In DNA, the CDR3 is TGTGCCAGCACCCGGTTTTTTCAAGAGACCCAGTACTTC. It yields the protein CASTRFFQETQYF. This chain links TRBV6-1 with TRBJ2-5; D remains ambiguous. This CDR3 comprises 13 residues. Trimming shortened V by 7 bases and J by 2 bases, and 11 bases separated the two germline ends. CDR1 is MNHNS and CDR2 is SASEGT in the germline V gene.

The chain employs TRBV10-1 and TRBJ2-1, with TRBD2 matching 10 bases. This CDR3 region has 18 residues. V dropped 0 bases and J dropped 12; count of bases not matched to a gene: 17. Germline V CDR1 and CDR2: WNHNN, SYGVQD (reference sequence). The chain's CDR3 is CASSESSLAGGHRNGQFF. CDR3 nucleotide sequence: TGCGCCAGCAGTGAGTCATCTTTAGCGGGAGGCCACAGAAACGGGCAGTTCTTC.

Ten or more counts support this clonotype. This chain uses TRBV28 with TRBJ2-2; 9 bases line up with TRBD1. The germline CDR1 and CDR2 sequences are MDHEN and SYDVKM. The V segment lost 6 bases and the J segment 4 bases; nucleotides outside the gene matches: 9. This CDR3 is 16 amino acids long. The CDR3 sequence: CASRNRGRRSTGELFF. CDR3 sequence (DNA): TGTGCCAGCAGAAACAGGGGGCGGCGTAGCACCGGGGAGCTGTTTTTT.

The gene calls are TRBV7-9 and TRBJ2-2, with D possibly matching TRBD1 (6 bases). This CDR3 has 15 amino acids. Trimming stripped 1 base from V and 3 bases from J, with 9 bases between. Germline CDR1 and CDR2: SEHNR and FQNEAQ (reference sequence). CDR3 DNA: TGTGCCAGCAGCTTAGGACAGGCTTACACCGGGGAGCTGTTTTTT. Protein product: CASSLGQAYTGELFF.

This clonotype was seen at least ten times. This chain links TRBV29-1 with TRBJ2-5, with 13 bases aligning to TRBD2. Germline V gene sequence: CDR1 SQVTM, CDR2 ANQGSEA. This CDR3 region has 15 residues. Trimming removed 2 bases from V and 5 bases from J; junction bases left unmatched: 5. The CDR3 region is CSVEILAGGCETQYF. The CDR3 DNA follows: TGCAGCGTTGAAATACTAGCGGGAGGGTGCGAGACCCAGTACTTC.

Written as DNA, the CDR3 is TGTGCCAACAGCTCTCCAAGGGCTAGTGCCTACAATGAGCAGTTCTTC. Its translation is CANSSPRASAYNEQFF. The chain uses TRBV6-1 and TRBJ2-1, with D unclear. The CDR3 totals 16 residues. Germline V CDR1 and CDR2: MNHNS, SASEGT. Trimming removed 10 bases from V and 2 bases from J, with 21 bases in between.

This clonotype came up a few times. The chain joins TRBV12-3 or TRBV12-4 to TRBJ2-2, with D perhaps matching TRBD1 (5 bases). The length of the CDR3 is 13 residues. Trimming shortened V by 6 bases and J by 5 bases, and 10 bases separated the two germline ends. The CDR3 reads CASRGALTGELFF. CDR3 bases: TGTGCCAGCAGAGGGGCCTTGACCGGGGAGCTGTTTTTT.

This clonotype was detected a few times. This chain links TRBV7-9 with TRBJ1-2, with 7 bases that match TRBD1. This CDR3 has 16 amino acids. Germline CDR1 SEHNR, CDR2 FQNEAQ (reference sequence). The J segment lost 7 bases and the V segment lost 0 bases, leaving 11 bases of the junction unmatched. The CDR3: CASSLAGTDRKGGYTF. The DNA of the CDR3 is TGTGCCAGCAGCTTAGCTGGGACAGACAGGAAGGGTGGCTACACCTTC.

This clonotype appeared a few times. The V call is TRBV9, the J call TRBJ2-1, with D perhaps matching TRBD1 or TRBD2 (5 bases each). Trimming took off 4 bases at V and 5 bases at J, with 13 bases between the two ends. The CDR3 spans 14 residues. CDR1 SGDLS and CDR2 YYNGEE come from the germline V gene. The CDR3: CASSPTGTNNEQFF. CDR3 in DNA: TGTGCCAGCAGCCCCACCGGGACCAACAATGAGCAGTTCTTC.

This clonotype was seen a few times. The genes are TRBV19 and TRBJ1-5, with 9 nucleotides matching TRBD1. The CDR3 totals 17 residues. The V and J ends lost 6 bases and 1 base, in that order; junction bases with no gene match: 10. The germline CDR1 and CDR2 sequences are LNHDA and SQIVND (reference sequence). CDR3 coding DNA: TGTGCCAGTAGCCGGACAGGGGTTTTTCAAAGCAATCAGCCCCAGCATTTT. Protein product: CASSRTGVFQSNQPQHF.

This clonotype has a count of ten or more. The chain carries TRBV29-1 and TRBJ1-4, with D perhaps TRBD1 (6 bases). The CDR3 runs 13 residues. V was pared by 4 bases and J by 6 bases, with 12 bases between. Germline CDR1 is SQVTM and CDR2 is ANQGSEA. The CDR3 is CSVANRADEKLFF. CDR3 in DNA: TGCAGCGTTGCGAACAGGGCCGATGAAAAACTGTTTTTT.

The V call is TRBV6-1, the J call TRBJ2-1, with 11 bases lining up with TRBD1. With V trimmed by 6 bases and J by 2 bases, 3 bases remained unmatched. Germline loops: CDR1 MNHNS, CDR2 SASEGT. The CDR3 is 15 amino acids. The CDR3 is CASRRTGGAYNEQFF. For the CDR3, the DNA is TGTGCCAGCAGGAGGACAGGGGGCGCCTACAATGAGCAGTTCTTC.

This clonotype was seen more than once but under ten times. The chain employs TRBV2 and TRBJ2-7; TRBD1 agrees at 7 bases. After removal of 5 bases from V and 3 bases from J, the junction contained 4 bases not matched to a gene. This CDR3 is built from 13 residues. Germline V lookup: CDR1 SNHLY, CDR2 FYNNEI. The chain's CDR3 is CASSWTGLYEQYF. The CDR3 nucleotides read TGTGCCAGCAGTTGGACAGGCCTCTACGAGCAGTACTTC.

In DNA form, the CDR3 reads TGTGCCAGCAGCAGTACTTATATGGCGGGAGGTCCCACCGGGGAGCTGTTTTTT. It specifies CASSSTYMAGGPTGELFF. This sequence joins TRBV27 and TRBJ2-2; TRBD2 matches 8 bases. Germline assignment: CDR1 MNHEY and CDR2 SMNVEV (reference sequence). J lost 4 bases, V lost 6 bases, and 16 bases had no gene match. This CDR3 has 18 amino acids.

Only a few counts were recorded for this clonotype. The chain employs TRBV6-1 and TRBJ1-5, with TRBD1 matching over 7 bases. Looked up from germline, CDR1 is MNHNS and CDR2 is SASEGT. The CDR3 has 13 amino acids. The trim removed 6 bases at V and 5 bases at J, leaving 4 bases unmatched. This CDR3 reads CASSGQEYQPQHF. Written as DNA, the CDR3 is TGTGCCAGCAGCGGACAGGAATATCAGCCCCAGCATTTT.

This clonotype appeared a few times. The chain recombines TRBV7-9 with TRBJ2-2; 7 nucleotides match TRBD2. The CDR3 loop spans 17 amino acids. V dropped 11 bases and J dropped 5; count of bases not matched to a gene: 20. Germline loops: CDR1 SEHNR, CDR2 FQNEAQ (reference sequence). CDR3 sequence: CAVWRASGRRETGELFF. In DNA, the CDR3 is TGTGCCGTCTGGAGGGCTAGCGGCAGAAGGGAAACCGGGGAGCTGTTTTTT.

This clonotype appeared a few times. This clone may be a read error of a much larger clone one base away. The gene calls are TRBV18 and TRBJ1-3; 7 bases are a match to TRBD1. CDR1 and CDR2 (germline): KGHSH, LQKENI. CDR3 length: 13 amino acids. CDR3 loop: CASPPGTDNTIYF. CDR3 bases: TGTGCCAGCCCACCAGGGACAGATAACACCATATATTTT.

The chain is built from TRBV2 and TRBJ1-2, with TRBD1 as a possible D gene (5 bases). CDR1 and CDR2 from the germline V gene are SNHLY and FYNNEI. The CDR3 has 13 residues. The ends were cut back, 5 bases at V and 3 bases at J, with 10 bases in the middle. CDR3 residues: CASSYGAHYGYTF. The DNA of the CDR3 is TGTGCCAGCAGTTATGGGGCCCACTATGGCTACACCTTC.